This entry describes one T cell receptor beta chain. The entry originates in a study of long-term antiretroviral therapy in people with HIV. Germline V gene sequence: CDR1 SNHLY, CDR2 FYNNEI. This CDR3 comprises 14 residues. V was pared by 11 bases and J by 2 bases, with 11 bases of the junction left unmatched. Survey level was the resolution at which the v3.0 immunoSEQ assay ran. Sequenced by immunoSEQ multiplex PCR; TCRdb stores in-frame clones only, minus some. The sample yields about 21,000 clones, more than 70% seen once. The rearrangement links TRBV2 to TRBJ2-7; 8 positions match TRBD2. Sequencing was performed on unsorted PBMCs, taken less than 1.8 years before starting antiretroviral therapy. The clonotype was recovered from a woman in her forties with HIV. CDR3 in amino acids: CASTAGVVPYEQYF. DNA for the CDR3: TGTGCCTCAACAGCGGGAGTAGTCCCCTACGAGCAGTACTTC.